A selection of T cell receptor beta chains follows, all from one sample in a study of cytomegalovirus exposure and HLA in healthy donors. Profiling relied on immunoSEQ multiplex PCR, and the TCRdb table lists in-frame clones only, not all of them. The sample gives over 60,000 clones, approximately 95% of which show up once; about 3% is in the top ten. Sequencing was done on a sample of PBMCs. Receptors originate from a man in his late teens or twenties in good health and CMV-seronegative. CDR3s include the opening cysteine and the closing phenylalanine or tryptophan. Fields, in order: V gene, CDR3 protein.

V gene: TRBV27; CDR3 protein: CASSPTQGSGTQYF
V gene: TRBV2; CDR3 protein: CASSWTSGGARAETQYF
V gene: TRBV10-3; CDR3 protein: CAISESGGSSSYNEQFF
V gene: TRBV13; CDR3 protein: CASSLWQGLNNEQFF
V gene: TRBV27; CDR3 protein: CASSPLGAVTNEKLFF
V gene: TRBV2; CDR3 protein: CASSRDSNSNQPQHF
V gene: TRBV9; CDR3 protein: CASSVGGGPYNEQFF
V gene: TRBV13; CDR3 protein: CASSWDRGTRDEAFF
V gene: TRBV10-1; CDR3 protein: CASSESMVRNRAIRSLHF
V gene: TRBV5-1; CDR3 protein: CASSPRQGVPYEQYF
V gene: TRBV11-2; CDR3 protein: CASSGQTYEKLFF
V gene: TRBV30; CDR3 protein: CAISGATRETQYF
V gene: TRBV6-5; CDR3 protein: CASSYFRGYEQYF
V gene: TRBV19; CDR3 protein: CASRIPGDYEQYF
V gene: TRBV29-1; CDR3 protein: CSVVESGGYKSYNEQFF
V gene: TRBV30; CDR3 protein: CAGFGTPGAGELFF
V gene: TRBV19; CDR3 protein: CASRMSGQTRDYEQYF
V gene: TRBV19; CDR3 protein: CASRGASGANVLTF
V gene: TRBV18; CDR3 protein: CASSPLSGTDTQYF
V gene: TRBV4-3; CDR3 protein: CASSQDLALPIYGYTF
V gene: TRBV18; CDR3 protein: CASSPFDNSPHGYTF
V gene: TRBV5-4; CDR3 protein: CASSWGDFLDEQFF
V gene: TRBV14; CDR3 protein: CASSPDSFTEAFF
V gene: TRBV5-8; CDR3 protein: CASSLAPLEAFF
V gene: TRBV7-8; CDR3 protein: CASGVGLDNEQFF
V gene: TRBV2; CDR3 protein: CASSPNTGTGRNEQFF
V gene: TRBV18; CDR3 protein: CASSPLKTGSTEAFF
V gene: TRBV28; CDR3 protein: CASSLSSPGGRGYF
V gene: TRBV4-1; CDR3 protein: CASSQVADTQYF
V gene: TRBV4-3; CDR3 protein: CASSQEGTGGHGELFF
V gene: TRBV9; CDR3 protein: CASSVGTSGGYEQYF
V gene: TRBV5-4; CDR3 protein: CASSFAGGSTDTQYF
V gene: TRBV19; CDR3 protein: CASSIVPTGELFF
V gene: TRBV5-6; CDR3 protein: CASSLDRTNYGYTF
V gene: TRBV5-1; CDR3 protein: CASSSSRPTGYTF
V gene: TRBV7-9; CDR3 protein: CASSLTGPYGYTF
V gene: TRBV13; CDR3 protein: CASSQGPRRNEQYF
V gene: TRBV2; CDR3 protein: CASSLDRGPRGYTF
V gene: TRBV15; CDR3 protein: CATSDRSGTDTQYF
V gene: TRBV4-1; CDR3 protein: CASSQASGNTEAFF
V gene: TRBV6-6; CDR3 protein: CASALGWQDYNEQFF
V gene: TRBV28; CDR3 protein: CASTGTVMMGEQYF
V gene: TRBV5-1; CDR3 protein: CASSLDGTGDNYGYTF
V gene: TRBV4-3; CDR3 protein: CASSQDPSGLNYGYTF
V gene: TRBV7-9; CDR3 protein: CASIAGNTEAFF
V gene: TRBV7-2; CDR3 protein: CASSLEGRGAGANVLTF
V gene: TRBV6-1; CDR3 protein: CASSDGLARDNTDTQYF
V gene: TRBV11-2; CDR3 protein: CASSLTGYREKLFF
V gene: TRBV2; CDR3 protein: CASRDRALTEAFF
V gene: TRBV5-1; CDR3 protein: CASSSGGAANTEAFF
V gene: TRBV6-1; CDR3 protein: CASSDSGANYGYTF
V gene: TRBV6-4; CDR3 protein: CASRSLAGGSYNEQFF
V gene: TRBV9; CDR3 protein: CASTGETGNTIYF
V gene: TRBV5-4; CDR3 protein: CASSLGGDRGPQHF